This T cell receptor beta chain was sequenced in a study of blood T cell repertoires in COVID-19. Study context: Acute and convalescent COVID-19 samples came from the United States, Italy and Spain. Sample material is recorded as cDNA or gDNA derived from T cells, B-cell-depleted T cells, or PBMCs.

Per the original methods: Amplification of reference gene primers was used by the study to estimate nucleated cell counts. The assay was immunoSEQ multiplex PCR, and TCRdb's table has in-frame clones only and misses some. V and J calls plus clone size are reproduced from that table; the DNA served to infer D and trimming. The data hold 300,000 to 400,000 clones, with around 92% observed a single time. V lost 4 bases and J lost 5; bases outside the gene matches: 7. This CDR3 contains 15 residues. Germline-derived CDR1 and CDR2 are MNHEY and SVGAGI. During active infection, Seattle patients enrolled and were then monitored through disease. The table lists this clone with a count of one.

The source of this sequence is a woman aged 25 to 45 with COVID-19, enrolled during active disease. The V gene is TRBV6-5, the J gene TRBJ2-1; 8 bases fit TRBD1. The sample taken for sequencing was peripheral blood. The DNA for the CDR3 is TGTGCCAGCAGTTTATCCGGGACAGGACACAATGAGCAGTTCTTC. The encoded protein is CASSLSGTGHNEQFF.